Presented here are 6 T cell receptor beta chains from one specimen sequenced in a study of T cells after yellow fever vaccination. TCRdb redid the calling of the 5' RACE reads with MiXCR, one entry per CDR3 protein. The data show approximately 96,000 distinct CDR3 sequences, 7.5% to 10% seen once. The sequenced sample was CD8+ T cells not binding an NS4B(214-222) dextramer, sorted from PBMCs, obtained roughly 15 days after the first yellow fever vaccination. The receptors here all came from a man between 18 and 29 years old who received the YFV17D yellow fever vaccine.

The table lists this clonotype with a few counts. The chain recombines TRBV25-1 with TRBJ1-2; no clear D. The V gene's germline CDR1 is MGHDK and CDR2 SYGVNS. V was clipped by 1 base and J by 8 bases, with 11 bases between them. This CDR3 comprises 13 residues. The CDR3 here is CASSEWAGGGYTF. The CDR3 DNA follows: TGTGCCAGCAGTGAATGGGCAGGAGGAGGCTACACCTTC.

In this sample, this clonotype turned up a few times. The chain joins TRBV6-5 to TRBJ2-6; D is unresolved. CDR1 is MNHEY and CDR2 is SVGAGI in the germline V gene. Trimming took 4 bases from V and 2 from J, leaving 9 bases between them. The CDR3 runs 15 residues. CDR3: CASSSGLAGANVLTF. Here the CDR3 DNA reads TGTGCCAGCAGTTCCGGGTTAGCTGGGGCCAACGTCCTGACTTTC.

The chain has TRBV4-2 and TRBJ2-7, with a weak D call TRBD2 (7 bases). Germline V CDR1 and CDR2: LGHNA, YNFKEQ. With 6 bases removed from V and 3 bases from J, the gap between germline ends came to 18 bases. The CDR3 length is 15 residues. The CDR3 nucleotides read TGTGCCAGCAGTACCTGGGGGGGGGGCGACTACGAGCAGTACTTC. This gives the protein CASSTWGGGDYEQYF.

This clonotype was detected a few times. The V call is TRBV30, the J call TRBJ2-7, with 7 bases identical to TRBD1. With 3 bases clipped from V and 6 bases from J, the junction kept 2 bases outside the gene matches. CDR1 and CDR2 (germline): GTSNPN, SVGIG (reference sequence). CDR3 length equals 11 residues. In DNA form, the CDR3 reads TGTGCCTGGAGCCCAGGGGGCGAGCAGTACTTC. Its protein is CAWSPGGEQYF.

V and J are TRBV5-1 and TRBJ2-1; 7 nucleotides match TRBD1. Germline values: CDR1 SGHRS, CDR2 YFSETQ. The CDR3 has 14 amino acids. Trimming removed 4 bases from V and 4 bases from J; junction bases left unmatched: 5. Here the CDR3 reads CASSRDREYNEQFF. CDR3 sequence (DNA): TGCGCCAGCAGCCGGGACAGAGAATACAATGAGCAGTTCTTC.

This clonotype was seen only a few times. J is TRBJ2-1 and V is TRBV11-2, with 8 bases matching TRBD2. V shed 2 bases, J shed 4 bases, and the junction held 4 bases outside the gene matches. The CDR3 runs to 15 residues. CDR1 and CDR2 from the germline V gene are SGHAT and FQNNGV. CDR3 sequence: CASSLIAGPYNEQFF. CDR3 in DNA: TGTGCCAGCAGCTTAATAGCGGGGCCTTACAATGAGCAGTTCTTC.